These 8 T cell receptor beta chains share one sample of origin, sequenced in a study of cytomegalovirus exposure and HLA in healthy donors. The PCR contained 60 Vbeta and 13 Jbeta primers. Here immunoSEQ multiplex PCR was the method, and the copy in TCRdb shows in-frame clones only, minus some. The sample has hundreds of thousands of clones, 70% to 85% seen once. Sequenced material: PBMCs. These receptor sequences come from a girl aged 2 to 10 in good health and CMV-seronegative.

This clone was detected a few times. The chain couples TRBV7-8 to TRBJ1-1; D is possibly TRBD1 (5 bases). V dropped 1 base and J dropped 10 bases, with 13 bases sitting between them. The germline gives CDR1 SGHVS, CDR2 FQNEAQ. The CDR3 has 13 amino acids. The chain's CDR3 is CASSLGPVRGAFF. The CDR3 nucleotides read TGTGCCAGCAGCTTAGGACCAGTTAGGGGAGCTTTCTTT.

The CDR3 DNA is TGTGCCAGCAGCTCTAAGAGCGCAGCCTACGAGCAGTACTTC. Its protein product is CASSSKSAAYEQYF. The rearrangement links TRBV5-4 to TRBJ2-7; the D is unclear. The CDR3 contains 14 residues. The germline V gene has CDR1 SGHNT and CDR2 YYREEE (reference sequence). V was cut by 3 bases and J by 2 bases, with 12 bases left in between.

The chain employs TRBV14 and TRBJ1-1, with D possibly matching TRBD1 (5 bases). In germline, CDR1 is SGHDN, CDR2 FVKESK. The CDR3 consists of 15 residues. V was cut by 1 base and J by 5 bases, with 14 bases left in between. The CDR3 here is CASSQGGDWATEAFF. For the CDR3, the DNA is TGTGCCAGCAGCCAAGGGGGGGACTGGGCGACTGAAGCTTTCTTT.

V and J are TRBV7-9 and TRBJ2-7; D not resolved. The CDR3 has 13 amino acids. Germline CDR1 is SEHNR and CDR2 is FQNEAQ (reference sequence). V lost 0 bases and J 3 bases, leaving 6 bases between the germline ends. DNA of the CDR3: TGTGCCAGCAGCTTAGCAACTCACTACGAGCAGTACTTC. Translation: CASSLATHYEQYF.

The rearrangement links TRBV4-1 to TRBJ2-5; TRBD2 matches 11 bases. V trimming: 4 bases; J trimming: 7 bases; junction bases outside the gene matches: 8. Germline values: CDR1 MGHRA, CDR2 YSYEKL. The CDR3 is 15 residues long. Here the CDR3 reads CASSLGLAGRPTQYF. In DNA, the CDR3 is TGCGCCAGCAGCCTCGGACTAGCGGGCCGGCCGACCCAGTACTTC.

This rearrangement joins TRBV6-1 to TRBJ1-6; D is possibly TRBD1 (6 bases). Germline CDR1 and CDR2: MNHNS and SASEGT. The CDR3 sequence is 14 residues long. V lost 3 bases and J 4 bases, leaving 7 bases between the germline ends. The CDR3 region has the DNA TGTGCCAGCAGTGACGACAGGTATAATTCACCCCTCCACTTT. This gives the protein CASSDDRYNSPLHF.

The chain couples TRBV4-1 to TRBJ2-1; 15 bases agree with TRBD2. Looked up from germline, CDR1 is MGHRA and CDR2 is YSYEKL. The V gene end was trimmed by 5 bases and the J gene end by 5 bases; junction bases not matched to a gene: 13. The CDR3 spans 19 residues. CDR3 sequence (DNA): TGCGCCAGCAGCTTCCGGACTAGCGGGGGGGCGAATTGGAACAATGAGCAGTTCTTC. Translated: CASSFRTSGGANWNNEQFF.

CDR3 bases: TGTGCCAGCAGGGGACTAGCGGGAGGACGGGATGAGCAGTTCTTC. It encodes CASRGLAGGRDEQFF. The J gene is TRBJ2-1, the V gene TRBV6-1; 15 bases match TRBD2. The CDR3 extends over 15 amino acids. The trim removed 6 bases at V and 8 bases at J, leaving 5 bases unmatched. Germline lookup yields CDR1 MNHNS and CDR2 SASEGT.